This T cell receptor beta chain was profiled in a study of PD-L1 blockade in urothelial cancer. Overall study context: Blood was analyzed 3 weeks (second dose) and 6 weeks after treatment start.

Method: immunoSEQ multiplex PCR; TCRdb's copy keeps in-frame clones and lacks some. The sample contains some 50,000 clones, more than 70% of which appear only once. Trimming cost V 6 bases and J 3 bases; bases outside gene matches: 9. This CDR3 spans 15 amino acids. Germline CDR1 MNHEY, CDR2 SVGAGI. It was locally advanced or metastatic urothelial carcinoma that patients had. The TCR was taken from a man at least 80 years old with urothelial cancer. This sample comprised PBMCs, obtained around atezolizumab (anti-PD-L1) treatment. This chain connects TRBV6-5 to TRBJ2-7, with TRBD2 matching 9 bases. This chain's CDR3 is CASRLSAGGHYEQYF. The CDR3 DNA follows: TGTGCCAGCAGGTTGTCAGCGGGAGGCCACTACGAGCAGTACTTC.